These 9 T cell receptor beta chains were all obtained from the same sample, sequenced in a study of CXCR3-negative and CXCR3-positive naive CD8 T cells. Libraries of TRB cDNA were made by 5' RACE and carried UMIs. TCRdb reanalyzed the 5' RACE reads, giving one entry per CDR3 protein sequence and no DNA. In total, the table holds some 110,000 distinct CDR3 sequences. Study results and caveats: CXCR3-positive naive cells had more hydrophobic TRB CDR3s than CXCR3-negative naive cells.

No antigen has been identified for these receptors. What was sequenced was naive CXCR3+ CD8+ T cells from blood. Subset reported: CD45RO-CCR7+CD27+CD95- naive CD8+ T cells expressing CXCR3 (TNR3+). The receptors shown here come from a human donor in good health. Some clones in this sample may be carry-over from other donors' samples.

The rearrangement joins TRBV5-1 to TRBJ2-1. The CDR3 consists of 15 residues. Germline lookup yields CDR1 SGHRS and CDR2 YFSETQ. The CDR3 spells CASSQEPHGYNEQFF.

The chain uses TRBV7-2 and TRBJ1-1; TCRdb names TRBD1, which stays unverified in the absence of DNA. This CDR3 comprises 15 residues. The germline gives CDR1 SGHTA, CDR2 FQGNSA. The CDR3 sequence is CASSSDDRLNTEAFF.

This CDR3 is CSVAGGMDTEAFF. This chain joins TRBV29-1 and TRBJ1-1. CDR1 SQVTM and CDR2 ANQGSEA come from the germline V gene. The CDR3 spans 13 residues.

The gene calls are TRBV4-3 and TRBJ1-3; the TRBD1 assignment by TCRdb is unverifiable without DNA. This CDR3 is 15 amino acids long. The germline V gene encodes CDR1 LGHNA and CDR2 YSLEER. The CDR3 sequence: CASSPRIGAGNTIYF.

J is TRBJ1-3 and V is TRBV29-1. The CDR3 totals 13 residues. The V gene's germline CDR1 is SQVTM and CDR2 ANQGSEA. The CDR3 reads CSVGGRSGNTIYF.

This CDR3 is CASSFGLGTEAFF. This chain connects TRBV7-9 to TRBJ1-1. Germline CDR1 and CDR2: SEHNR and FQNEAQ (reference sequence). The CDR3 extends over 13 amino acids.

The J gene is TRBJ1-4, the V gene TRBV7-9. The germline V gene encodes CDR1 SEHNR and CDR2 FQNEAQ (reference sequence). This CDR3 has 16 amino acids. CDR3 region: CASSFRTGTNNEKLFF.

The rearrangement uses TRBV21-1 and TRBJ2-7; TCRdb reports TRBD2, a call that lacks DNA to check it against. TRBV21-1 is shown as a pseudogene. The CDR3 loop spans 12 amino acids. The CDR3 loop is CANNASGYEQYF.

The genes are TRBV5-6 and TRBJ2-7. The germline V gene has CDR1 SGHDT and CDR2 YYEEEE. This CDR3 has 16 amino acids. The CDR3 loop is CASSLAVESFLGEQYF.